This T cell receptor beta chain was identified in a study of T cell responses to AZD1222 COVID-19 vaccine (dated by TCRdb to 2020 to 2023). Study-wide context: TCR sequencing covered roughly 230 trial participants: 200 to 220 given two doses of AZD1222 and 26 given two doses of MenACWY control vaccine. Trial participants were enrolled into age subgroups of 18-55, 56-69 and 70-plus years, which contained around 150, 28 and 57 TCR-sequenced participants, respectively. Results and caveats for the whole study, not just this receptor: The whole spike protein was spanned by vaccine-associated CD4 TCRs, and dominant responses were seen in regions 160-218 and 743-854. After two AZD1222 doses, both the breadth and the depth of spike-specific TCRs were significantly higher than at day 0 and than in MenACWY recipients. In the small 56-69-year group, the increase in depth fell short of significance, most likely because of low power. Most participants were white British and females outnumbered males, and the authors suggested that clonal diversity may have been underestimated. Reportedly, close to half of the unique spike-specific TCRs recognized epitopes lying outside the regions that are mutated in the B.1.351 and B.1.1.7 variants. Conclusions about previously exposed vaccinees are limited because only six or seven AZD1222 recipients were SARS-CoV-2 seropositive at baseline. Because no samples from the day 14 peak response were available, repertoires could be characterized only after the peak T cell response.

Worth noting for this clone: Its cognate antigen has yet to be identified. No base qualities exist here, and no much larger clone lies one base off it.

The time point label of this sample denotes: baseline before first vaccination. This specimen's treatment or condition label, per the study, means: meningococcal conjugate vaccine given as trial control. Samples from vaccinated people were obtained from the UK trials COV001 and COV002, which included a single-blind randomized controlled phase 2/3 trial of AZD1222 (ChAdOx1 nCoV-19) in healthy adults. For TCRbeta chain sequencing, PBMC samples were collected from trial participants at day 0 and at day 28 after the second dose. CDR3 length: 15 amino acids, cysteine to phenylalanine. CDR3 DNA only is kept here, 45 bases in frame from base 1. From V the trimming removes 5 bases and from J it removes 2 bases, while the gene matches leave 8 bases of the junction unaccounted for. From the germline V gene, CDR1 is ENHRY and CDR2 is SYGVKD. The CDR3 regions of human TCRbeta chains were subjected to immunosequencing. Concerning the study's data processing: TCRs in the repertoires were compared against a reference library of SARS-CoV-2-specific TCRs that had been generated with the MIRA antigen-specificity platform. Breadth was defined as the fraction of unique TCRs that were SARS-CoV-2-associated. Depth was defined as the fraction of total T cells that were SARS-CoV-2-associated. Using the MIRA data, every spike-specific TCR was mapped to the spike region that the TCR reacted to and assigned to either a CD4 or a CD8 class. Log10-transformed breadth and depth values were compared by one-way ANOVA with Sidak's multiple comparisons tests. This immuneACCESS table, as held by TCRdb, lists in-frame sequences with V and J called but not all clones. Of the missing ones, under half trace to an unresolved V gene in checked studies; the others have no known cause. The DNA gave D and trimming, while V, J and clone size come from that table. Recorded for this sample are around 150,000 clones; 92% of them occurred a single time. The top ten constitute roughly 4.4% of the sample.

This TCR derives from an adult in good health. Sequenced material: peripheral blood, taken on day 0 of MenACWY control vaccination. The chain is made from TRBV10-3 and TRBJ1-2, with TRBD1 matching 7 junction bases. At the DNA level, the sequence is TGTGCCATCAGTTCAAGGACAGGCGAGAACTATGGCTACACCTTC. It translates to CAISSRTGENYGYTF.